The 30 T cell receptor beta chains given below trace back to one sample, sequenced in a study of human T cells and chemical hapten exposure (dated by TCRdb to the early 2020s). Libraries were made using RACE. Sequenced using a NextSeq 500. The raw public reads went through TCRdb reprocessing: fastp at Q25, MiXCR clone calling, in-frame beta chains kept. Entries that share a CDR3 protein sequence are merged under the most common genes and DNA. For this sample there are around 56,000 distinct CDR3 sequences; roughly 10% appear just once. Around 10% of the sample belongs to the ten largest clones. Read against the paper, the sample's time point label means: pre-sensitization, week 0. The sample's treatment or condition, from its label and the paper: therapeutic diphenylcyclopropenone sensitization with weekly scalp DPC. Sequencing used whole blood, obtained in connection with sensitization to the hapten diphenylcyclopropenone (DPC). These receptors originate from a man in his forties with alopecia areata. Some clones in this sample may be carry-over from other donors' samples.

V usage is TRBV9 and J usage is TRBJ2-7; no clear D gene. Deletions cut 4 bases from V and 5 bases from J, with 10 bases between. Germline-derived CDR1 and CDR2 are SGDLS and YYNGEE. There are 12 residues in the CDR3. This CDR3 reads CASSPQSNEQYF. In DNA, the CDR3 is TGTGCCAGCAGCCCCCAGAGTAACGAGCAGTACTTC.

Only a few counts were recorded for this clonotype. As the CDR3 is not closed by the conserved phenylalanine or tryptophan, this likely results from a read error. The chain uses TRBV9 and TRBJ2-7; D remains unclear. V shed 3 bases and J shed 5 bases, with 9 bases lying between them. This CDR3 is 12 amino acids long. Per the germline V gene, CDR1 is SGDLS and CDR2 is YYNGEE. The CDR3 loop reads CASSDPAHEQYS. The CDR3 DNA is TGTGCCAGCAGCGACCCAGCCCACGAGCAGTACTCC.

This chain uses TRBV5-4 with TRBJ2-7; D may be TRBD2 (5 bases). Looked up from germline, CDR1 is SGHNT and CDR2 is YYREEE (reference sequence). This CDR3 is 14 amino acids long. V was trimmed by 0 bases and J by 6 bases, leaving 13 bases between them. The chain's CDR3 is CASSLARGVSEQYF. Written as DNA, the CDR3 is TGTGCCAGCAGCTTGGCCCGGGGTGTCTCCGAGCAGTACTTC.

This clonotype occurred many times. The CDR3 nucleotides are TGCGCCAGCAGCCAAGGAATCGGGTACGAGCAGTACTTC. Protein product: CASSQGIGYEQYF. The rearrangement uses TRBV4-3 and TRBJ2-7, with D hard to call. The CDR3 runs 13 residues. Germline V lookup: CDR1 LGHNA, CDR2 YSLEER. V lost 1 base and J lost 4, with 8 bases in between.

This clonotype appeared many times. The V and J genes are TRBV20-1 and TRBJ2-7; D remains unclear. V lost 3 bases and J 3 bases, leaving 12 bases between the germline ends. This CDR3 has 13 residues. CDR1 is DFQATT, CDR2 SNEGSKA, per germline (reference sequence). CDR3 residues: CSASVQTLYEQYF. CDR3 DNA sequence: TGCAGTGCTAGTGTACAGACTCTCTACGAGCAGTACTTC.

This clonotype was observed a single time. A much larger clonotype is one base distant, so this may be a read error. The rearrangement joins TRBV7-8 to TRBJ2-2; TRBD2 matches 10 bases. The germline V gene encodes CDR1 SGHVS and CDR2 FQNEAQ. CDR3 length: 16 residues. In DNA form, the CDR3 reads TGTGCCAGCAGCTCCTCAGGACTAGCGGCCACCGGGGTGCTGTTTTTT. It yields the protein CASSSSGLAATGVLFF.

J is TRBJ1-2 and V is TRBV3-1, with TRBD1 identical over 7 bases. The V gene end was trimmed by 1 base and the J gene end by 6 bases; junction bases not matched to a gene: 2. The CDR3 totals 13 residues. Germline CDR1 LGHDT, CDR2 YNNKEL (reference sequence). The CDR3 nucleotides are TGTGCCAGCAGCCAAGGAGGGACAGATGGCTACACCTTC. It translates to CASSQGGTDGYTF.

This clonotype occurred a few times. CDR3 protein: CASKSNTEAFF. CDR3 nucleotide sequence: TGTGCCAGCAAGTCGAACACTGAAGCTTTCTTT. The chain carries TRBV27 and TRBJ1-1; D ambiguous. The CDR3 has 11 residues. CDR1 MNHEY and CDR2 SMNVEV come from the germline V gene (reference sequence). V lost 7 bases and J 1 base, leaving 4 bases between the germline ends.

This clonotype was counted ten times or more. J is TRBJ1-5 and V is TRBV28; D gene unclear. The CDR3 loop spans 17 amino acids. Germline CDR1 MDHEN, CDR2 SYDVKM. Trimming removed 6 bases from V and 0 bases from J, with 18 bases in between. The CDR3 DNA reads TGTGCCAGCAGCCTACTCTTGATGGGGTTTAGCAATCAGCCCCAGCATTTT. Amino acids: CASSLLLMGFSNQPQHF.

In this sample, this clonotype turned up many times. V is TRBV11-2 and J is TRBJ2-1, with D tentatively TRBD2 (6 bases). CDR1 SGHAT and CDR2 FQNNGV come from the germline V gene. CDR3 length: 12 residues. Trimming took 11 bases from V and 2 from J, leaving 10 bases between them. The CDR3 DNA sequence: TGTGCCGCGGGGTTCCCCTACAATGAGCAGTTCTTC. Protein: CAAGFPYNEQFF.

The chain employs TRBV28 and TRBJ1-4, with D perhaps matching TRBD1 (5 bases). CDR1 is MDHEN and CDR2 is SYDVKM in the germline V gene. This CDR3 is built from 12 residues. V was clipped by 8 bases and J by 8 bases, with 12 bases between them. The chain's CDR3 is CASRDGLEKLFF. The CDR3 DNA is TGTGCCAGCCGGGACGGTCTAGAAAAACTGTTTTTT.

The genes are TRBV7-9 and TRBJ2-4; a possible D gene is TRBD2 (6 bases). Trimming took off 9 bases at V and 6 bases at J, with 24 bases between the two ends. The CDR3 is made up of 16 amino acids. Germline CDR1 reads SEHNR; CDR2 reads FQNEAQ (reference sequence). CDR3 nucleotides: TGTGCCAGTACCCCAGAGGAGGGCCTCGGCGGAAACATTCAGTACTTC. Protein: CASTPEEGLGGNIQYF.

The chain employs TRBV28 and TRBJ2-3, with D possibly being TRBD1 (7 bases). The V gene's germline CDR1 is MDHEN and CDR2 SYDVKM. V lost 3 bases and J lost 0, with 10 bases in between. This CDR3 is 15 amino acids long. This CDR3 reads CASSLTGTSTDTQYF. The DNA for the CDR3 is TGTGCCAGCAGTTTGACAGGGACTAGCACAGATACGCAGTATTTT.

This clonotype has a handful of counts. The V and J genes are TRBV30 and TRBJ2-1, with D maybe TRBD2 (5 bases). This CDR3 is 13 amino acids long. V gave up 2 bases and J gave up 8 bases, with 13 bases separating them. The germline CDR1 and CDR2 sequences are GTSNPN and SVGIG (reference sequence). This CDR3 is CAWSSRRGDEQFF. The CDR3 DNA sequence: TGTGCCTGGAGTTCCAGACGGGGAGATGAGCAGTTCTTC.

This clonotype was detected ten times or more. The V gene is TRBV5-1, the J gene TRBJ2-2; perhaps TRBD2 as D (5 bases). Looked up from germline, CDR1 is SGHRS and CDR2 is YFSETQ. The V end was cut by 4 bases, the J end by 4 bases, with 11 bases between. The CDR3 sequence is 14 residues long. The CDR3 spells CASSVVGSTGELFF. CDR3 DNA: TGCGCCAGCAGCGTCGTAGGGAGCACCGGGGAGCTGTTTTTT.

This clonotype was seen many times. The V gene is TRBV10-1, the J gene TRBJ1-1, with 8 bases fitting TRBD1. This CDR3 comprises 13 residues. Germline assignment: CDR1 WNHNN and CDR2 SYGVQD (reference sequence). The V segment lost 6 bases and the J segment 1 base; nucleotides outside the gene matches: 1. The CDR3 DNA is TGCGCCAGCAGGGGGACAGGGAACACTGAAGCTTTCTTT. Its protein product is CASRGTGNTEAFF.

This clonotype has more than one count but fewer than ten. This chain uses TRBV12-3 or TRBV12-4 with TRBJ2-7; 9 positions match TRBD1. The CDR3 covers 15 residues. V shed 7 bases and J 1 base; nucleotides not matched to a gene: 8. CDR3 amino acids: CASNLGQGPSYEQYF. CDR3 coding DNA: TGTGCCAGCAACTTAGGACAGGGGCCTTCCTACGAGCAGTACTTC.

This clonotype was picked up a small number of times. This CDR3 is CASSLATGVSYEQYF. In nucleotides, the CDR3 is TGCGCCAGCAGCCTCGCGACAGGAGTCTCCTACGAGCAGTACTTC. V and J are TRBV4-1 and TRBJ2-7; TRBD1 is a possible D gene (6 bases). Germline V CDR1 and CDR2: MGHRA, YSYEKL. V shed 4 bases and J shed 0 bases, with 13 bases lying between them. The CDR3 runs 15 residues.

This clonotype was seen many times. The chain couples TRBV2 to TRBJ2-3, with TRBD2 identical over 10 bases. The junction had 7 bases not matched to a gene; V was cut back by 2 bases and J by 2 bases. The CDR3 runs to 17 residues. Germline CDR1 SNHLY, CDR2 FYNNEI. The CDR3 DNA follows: TGTGCCAGCAGTGAACCACAACTAGCGGGATCCACAGATACGCAGTATTTT. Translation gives CASSEPQLAGSTDTQYF.

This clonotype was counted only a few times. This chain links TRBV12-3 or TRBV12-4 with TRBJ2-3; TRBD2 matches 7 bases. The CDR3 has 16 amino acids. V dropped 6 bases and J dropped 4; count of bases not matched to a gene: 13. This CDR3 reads CASRPGGGPVPDTQYF. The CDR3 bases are TGTGCCAGCAGACCTGGGGGGGGACCCGTCCCAGATACGCAGTATTTT.

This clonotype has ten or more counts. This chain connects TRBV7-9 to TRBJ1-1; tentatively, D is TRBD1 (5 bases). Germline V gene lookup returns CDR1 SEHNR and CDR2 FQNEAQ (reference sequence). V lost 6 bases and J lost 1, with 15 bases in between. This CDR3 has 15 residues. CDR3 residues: CASSHAGTANTEAFF. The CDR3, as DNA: TGTGCCAGCAGTCACGCCGGGACGGCGAACACTGAAGCTTTCTTT. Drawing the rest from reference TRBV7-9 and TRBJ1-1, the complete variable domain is DTGVSQNPRHKITKRGQNVTFRCDPISEHNRLYWYRQTLGQGPEFLTYFQNEAQLEKSRLLSDRFSAERPKGSFSTLEIQRTEQGDSAMYLCASSHAGTANTEAFFGQGTRLTVV.

The CDR3 region is CASSGPGQAKNIQYF. The CDR3, as DNA: TGTGCCAGCAGCGGCCCGGGACAGGCCAAAAACATTCAGTACTTC. This sequence joins TRBV5-4 and TRBJ2-4; 7 positions agree with TRBD1. CDR1 is SGHNT and CDR2 is YYREEE in the germline V gene (reference sequence). CDR3 size: 15 residues. Losses at the gene ends were 4 bases for V and 1 base for J; bases not matched to a gene: 5.

CDR3 protein: CASSESLAVQETQYF. CDR3 coding DNA: TGCGCCAGCAGTGAGTCTCTAGCGGTTCAAGAGACCCAGTACTTC. The gene calls are TRBV10-2 and TRBJ2-5; 7 bases line up with TRBD2. This CDR3 has 15 amino acids. Germline V gives CDR1 WSHSY, CDR2 SAAADI. With V trimmed by 0 bases and J by 2 bases, 3 bases remained unmatched.

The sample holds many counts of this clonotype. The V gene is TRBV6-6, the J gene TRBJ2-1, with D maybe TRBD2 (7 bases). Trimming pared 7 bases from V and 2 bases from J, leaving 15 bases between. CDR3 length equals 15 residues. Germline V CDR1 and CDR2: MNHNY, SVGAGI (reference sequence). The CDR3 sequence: CASIPGRGTYNEQFF. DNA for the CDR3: TGTGCCAGCATCCCGGGGAGGGGGACCTACAATGAGCAGTTCTTC.

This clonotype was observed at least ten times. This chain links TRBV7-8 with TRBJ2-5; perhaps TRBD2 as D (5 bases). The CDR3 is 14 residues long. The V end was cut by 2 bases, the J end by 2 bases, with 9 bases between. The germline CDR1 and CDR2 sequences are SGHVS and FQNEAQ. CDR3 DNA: TGTGCCAGCAGCTTATACGGCGGGCAAGAGACCCAGTACTTC. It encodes CASSLYGGQETQYF.

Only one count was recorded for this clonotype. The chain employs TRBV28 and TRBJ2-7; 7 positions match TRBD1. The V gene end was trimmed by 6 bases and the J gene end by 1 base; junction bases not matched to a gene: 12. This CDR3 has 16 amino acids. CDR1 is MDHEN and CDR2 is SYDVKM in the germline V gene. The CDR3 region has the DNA TGTGCCAGCAGCTCATGGGACAGTCCCCCATCCTACGAGCAGTACTTC. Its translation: CASSSWDSPPSYEQYF.

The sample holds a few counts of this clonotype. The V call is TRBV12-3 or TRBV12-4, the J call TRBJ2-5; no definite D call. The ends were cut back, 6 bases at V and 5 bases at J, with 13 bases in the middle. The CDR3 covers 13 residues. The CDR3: CASRSGLGETQYF. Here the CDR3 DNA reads TGTGCCAGCAGGTCGGGTTTAGGGGAGACCCAGTACTTC.

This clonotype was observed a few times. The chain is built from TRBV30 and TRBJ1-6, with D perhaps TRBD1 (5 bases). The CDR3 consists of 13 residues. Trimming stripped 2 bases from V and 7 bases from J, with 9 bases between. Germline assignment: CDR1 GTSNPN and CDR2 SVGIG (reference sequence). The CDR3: CAWSIQANSPLHF. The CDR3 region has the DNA TGTGCCTGGAGTATACAGGCGAATTCACCCCTCCACTTT. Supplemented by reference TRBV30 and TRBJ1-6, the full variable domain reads SQTIHQWPATLVQPVGSPLSLECTVEGTSNPNLYWYRQAAGRGLQLLFYSVGIGQISSEVPQNLSASRPQDRQFILSSKKLLLSDSGFYLCAWSIQANSPLHFGNGTRLTVT.

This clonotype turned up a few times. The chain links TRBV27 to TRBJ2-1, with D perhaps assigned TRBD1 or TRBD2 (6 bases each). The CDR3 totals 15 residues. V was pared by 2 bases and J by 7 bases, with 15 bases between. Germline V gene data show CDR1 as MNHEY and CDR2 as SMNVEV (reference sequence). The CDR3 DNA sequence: TGTGCCAGCAGTTTAATAAGGGGGGTGAGGAATGAGCAGTTCTTC. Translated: CASSLIRGVRNEQFF.

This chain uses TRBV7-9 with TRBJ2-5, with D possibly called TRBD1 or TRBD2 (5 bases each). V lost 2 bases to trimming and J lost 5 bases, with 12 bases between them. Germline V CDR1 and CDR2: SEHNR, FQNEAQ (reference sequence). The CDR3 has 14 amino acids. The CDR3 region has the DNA TGTGCCAGCAGCTTAACCGGGAAGGGGGAGACCCAGTACTTC. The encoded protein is CASSLTGKGETQYF.